These 32 T cell receptor beta chains were all obtained from the same sample, sequenced in a study of tumor-infiltrating lymphocytes in primary liver carcinoma. It was unsorted whole blood that yielded blood RNA, and germline DNA was also extracted. Constant-region priming of roughly 0.45 ug total RNA yielded TCR beta cDNA. Library construction for TCR beta comprised three nested multiplex PCR rounds performed with slightly modified ARM-PCR. The first two PCR rounds used TRBV1-TRBV30 forward primers with a C-beta reverse primer, nine to eleven cycles each. TCRdb re-derived calls from the multiplex PCR reads in MiXCR, one entry per CDR3 protein. Among just over 300,000 distinct CDR3 sequences, approximately 54% were seen once, and the ten largest hold approximately 15%. Material for sequencing was peripheral blood. These receptor sequences come from a woman aged 25 to 39 with primary liver carcinoma and hepatitis B virus infection.

This chain uses TRBV6-5 with TRBJ1-6; tentatively, D is TRBD1 (5 bases). Trimming stripped 2 bases from V and 7 bases from J, with 9 bases between. This CDR3 contains 14 residues. Germline loops: CDR1 MNHEY, CDR2 SVGAGI. The CDR3 is CASSYKGTNSPLHF. The CDR3 nucleotides are TGTGCCAGCAGTTACAAGGGGACCAATTCACCCCTCCACTTT.

The CDR3 spells CASSGGVETQYF. CDR3 sequence (DNA): TGTGCCAGCAGTGGGGGGGTGGAGACCCAGTACTTC. This sequence joins TRBV2 and TRBJ2-5; D is perhaps TRBD2 (6 bases). In germline, CDR1 is SNHLY, CDR2 FYNNEI. The CDR3 has 12 residues. V was shortened by 4 bases and J by 5 bases, with 8 bases between the two germline ends. The complete variable domain, with remaining parts taken from reference TRBV2 and TRBJ2-5, reads EPEVTQTPSHQVTQMGQEVILRCVPISNHLYFYWYRQILGQKVEFLVSFYNNEISEKSEIFDDQFSVERPDGSNFTLKIRSTKLEDSAMYFCASSGGVETQYFGPGTRLLVL.

This clonotype was detected ten times or more. The chain's CDR3 is CASSYGGHTDTQYF. CDR3 coding DNA: TGTGCCAGCAGTTACGGAGGGCACACAGATACGCAGTATTTT. The V and J genes are TRBV6-2 or TRBV6-3 and TRBJ2-3, with D perhaps TRBD2 (6 bases). Germline lookup yields CDR1 MNHEY and CDR2 SVGEGT. The V end was cut by 2 bases, the J end by 2 bases, with 8 bases between. CDR3 length: 14 amino acids.

This chain connects TRBV6-1 to TRBJ1-2, with 7 bases matching TRBD1. Germline V CDR1 and CDR2: MNHNS, SASEGT. CDR3 length equals 16 residues. V shed 5 bases, J shed 4 bases, and the junction held 13 bases outside the gene matches. In DNA, the CDR3 is TGTGCCAGCAGTACGGAACAGGGGTTTGGCGGCTATGGCTACACCTTC. It codes for CASSTEQGFGGYGYTF.

On this clonotype: A much more abundant neighbour one base away suggests this may be a read error. V usage is TRBV10-2 and J usage is TRBJ2-7, with 10 nucleotides matching TRBD2. This CDR3 comprises 14 residues. J lost 4 bases, V lost 3 bases, and 3 bases had no gene match. Per the germline V gene, CDR1 is WSHSY and CDR2 is SAAADI. The CDR3: CASSDLAGAYEQYF. DNA of the CDR3: TGCGCCAGCAGTGATCTAGCGGGAGCGTACGAGCAGTACTTC.

V and J are TRBV12-3 or TRBV12-4 and TRBJ1-1, with 7 bases that match TRBD1. The CDR3 totals 14 residues. V dropped 7 bases and J dropped 5; count of bases not matched to a gene: 10. CDR3 bases: TGTGCCAGCAATTTGGCAGGGGGTGGGACTGAAGCTTTCTTT. This codes for CASNLAGGGTEAFF.

Remarks on this clonotype: The junction departs from germline at one end; a sequencing error may be responsible. The genes are TRBV14 and TRBJ2-7; D is undetermined. CDR1 is SGHDN, CDR2 FVKESK, per germline. The CDR3 is 15 residues long. The CDR3 DNA follows: TGTGCCAGCAGCGAGCAGTGGGCGTTCCGCTACGAGCAATACTTC. It codes for CASSEQWAFRYEQYF.

The rearrangement uses TRBV4-1 and TRBJ1-5; 7 nucleotides agree with TRBD2. The end of the DNA aligns better with TRBJ2-3, so the J call may be wrong. This CDR3 is built from 15 residues. CDR1 is MGHRA and CDR2 is YSYEKL in the germline V gene. The CDR3 loop is CASSHRRGEVQPQYF. CDR3 in DNA: TGCGCCAGCAGCCACAGACGGGGGGAGGTTCAGCCCCAGTATTTT.

The chain uses TRBV5-6 and TRBJ1-3; D may be TRBD1 (5 bases). The germline gives CDR1 SGHDT, CDR2 YYEEEE. The CDR3 spans 20 residues. Trimming removed 1 base from V and 1 base from J, with 24 bases in between. The DNA of the CDR3 is TGTGCCAGCAGCTTGTTAGTTGGGAAGGGACGGCTTGATTCTGGAAACACCATATATTTT. Translating gives CASSLLVGKGRLDSGNTIYF.

A word on this clonotype: One end of the junction does not line up with germline, which may come from a read error. The chain has TRBV11-2 and TRBJ1-1; 7 nucleotides match TRBD1. The germline V gene encodes CDR1 SGHAT and CDR2 FQNNGV. This CDR3 spans 14 amino acids. The CDR3 DNA reads as TGTGCCAGCAAGCCAGGGGGTATGAACACTGAAGCCTTCTTT. Its protein is CASKPGGMNTEAFF.

V and J are TRBV28 and TRBJ2-1; 7 positions agree with TRBD2. J gave up 15 bases and V 6 bases, and 11 bases lay outside the gene matches. This CDR3 region has 12 residues. CDR1 MDHEN and CDR2 SYDVKM come from the germline V gene. The CDR3 DNA sequence: TGTGCCAGCAGACCCCCGGGTAGCGGGTGGTTCTTC. This translates into CASRPPGSGWFF.

This clonotype has ten or more counts. The rearrangement links TRBV11-2 to TRBJ2-7; TRBD2 matches at 10 bases. The CDR3 consists of 14 residues. Per germline, CDR1 SGHAT and CDR2 FQNNGV. The J segment lost 4 bases and the V segment lost 5 bases, leaving 5 bases of the junction unmatched. CDR3 nucleotide sequence: TGTGCCAGCAGCCCTGGACTAGCGGAGTACGAGCAGTACTTC. As protein: CASSPGLAEYEQYF.

In DNA, the CDR3 is TGTGCCAGCAGCTTACGGGCGGCGGGAGAGACCCAGTACTTC. It is translated as CASSLRAAGETQYF. The chain combines TRBV7-9 with TRBJ2-5; tentative D call: TRBD2 (5 bases). Germline-derived CDR1 and CDR2 are SEHNR and FQNEAQ (reference sequence). Trimming took off 2 bases at V and 4 bases at J, with 11 bases between the two ends. This CDR3 is built from 14 residues.

A remark on this clonotype: Without the conserved terminal phenylalanine or tryptophan, this CDR3 likely stems from a read error. The chain recombines TRBV10-3 with TRBJ2-1; D is unresolved. The CDR3 contains 11 residues. Germline V gives CDR1 ENHRY, CDR2 SYGVKD. The CDR3 region is CAISDYNEQFS. The CDR3, as DNA: TGTGCCATTAGTGACTACAATGAGCAGTTCTCC.

This clonotype has just one count. The rearrangement uses TRBV7-8 and TRBJ2-2; 10 bases match TRBD2. Unmatched junction bases numbered 25, after V lost 6 bases and J lost 0 bases. CDR1 is SGHVS and CDR2 is FQNEAQ in the germline V gene. The CDR3 sequence is 23 residues long. CDR3 nucleotide sequence: TGTGCCAGCAGGGGCGAGCGGGAGGGCCAGATTCAATTCAAGTTCACGAACACCGGGGAGCTGTTTTTT. It codes for CASRGEREGQIQFKFTNTGELFF.

This clonotype appeared many times. The rearrangement links TRBV6-5 to TRBJ2-1, with 10 bases matching TRBD2. The CDR3 is 15 amino acids. Germline CDR1 MNHEY, CDR2 SVGAGI. V trimming: 4 bases; J trimming: 6 bases; junction bases outside the gene matches: 6. Here the CDR3 reads CASSLRLAGFNEQFF. Here the CDR3 DNA reads TGTGCCAGCAGTTTGAGACTAGCGGGCTTCAATGAGCAGTTCTTC.

Remarks on this clonotype: The junction departs from germline at one end; a sequencing error may be responsible. The J gene is TRBJ2-2, the V gene TRBV11-2; D is possibly TRBD2 (6 bases). The CDR3 runs 16 residues. Per the germline V gene, CDR1 is SGHAT and CDR2 is FQNNGV. This chain's CDR3 is CASSWSGVASTVELFF. In DNA, the CDR3 is TGTGCCAGCAGCTGGTCGGGAGTAGCTTCTACCGTGGAGCTGTTTTTT.

The V gene is TRBV7-9, the J gene TRBJ1-1; no reliable D call. Germline values: CDR1 SEHNR, CDR2 FQNEAQ (reference sequence). The V end was cut by 1 base, the J end by 12 bases, with 15 bases between. The CDR3 is 13 amino acids. DNA for the CDR3: TGTGCCAGCAGCTTAGATGCTGGAGCCGGAACTTTCTTT. Its translation: CASSLDAGAGTFF.

In its sample, this clonotype was seen once. This chain uses TRBV7-8 with TRBJ1-5; D is undetermined. V dropped 1 base and J dropped 8 bases, with 6 bases sitting between them. The length of the CDR3 is 12 residues. The germline V gene has CDR1 SGHVS and CDR2 FQNEAQ. In DNA, the CDR3 is TGTGCCAGCAGCTTAGGGAGTAAGCCCCAGCATTTT. Its translation: CASSLGSKPQHF.

The CDR3 DNA is TGTGCCAGCAGTTTAGGGGGAGGGGGTGAGCAGTTCTTC. It is translated as CASSLGGGGEQFF. The chain employs TRBV12-3 or TRBV12-4 and TRBJ2-1; tentatively, D is TRBD2 (7 bases). Trimming stripped 1 base from V and 9 bases from J, with 10 bases between. The CDR3 length is 13 residues.

On this clonotype: The conserved closing phenylalanine or tryptophan is absent in this CDR3, likely reflecting a read error. The rearrangement joins TRBV6-6 to TRBJ1-1; TRBD1 is a possible D gene (6 bases). V was trimmed by 5 bases and J by 6 bases, leaving 13 bases between them. The V gene's germline CDR1 is MNHNY and CDR2 SVGAGI (reference sequence). The CDR3 sequence is 13 residues long. The CDR3 is CASSDRFNAEAFL. The CDR3 nucleotides are TGTGCCAGCAGTGACAGGTTCAACGCTGAAGCTTTCTTA.

The V and J genes are TRBV7-9 and TRBJ2-1, with 8 nucleotides matching TRBD1. V shed 4 bases, J shed 7 bases, and the junction held 15 bases outside the gene matches. CDR3 length equals 17 residues. Per the germline V gene, CDR1 is SEHNR and CDR2 is FQNEAQ (reference sequence). In DNA, the CDR3 is TGTGCCAGCAGCTCCACTTTTCTCAACACAGGGGGGAATGAGCAGTTCTTC. It yields the protein CASSSTFLNTGGNEQFF.

This clonotype was detected many times. The chain is built from TRBV4-2 and TRBJ2-3, with 9 bases lining up with TRBD2. The germline V gene encodes CDR1 LGHNA and CDR2 YNFKEQ. This CDR3 has 15 residues. The junction had 2 bases not matched to a gene; V was cut back by 4 bases and J by 0 bases. The CDR3 coding sequence is TGTGCCAGCAGCCGTACTAGCGGGAGCACAGATACGCAGTATTTT. Protein product: CASSRTSGSTDTQYF.

The chain recombines TRBV12-3 or TRBV12-4 with TRBJ2-3, with TRBD1 matching 12 bases. V was pared by 6 bases and J by 14 bases, with 18 bases of the junction left unmatched. The CDR3 contains 16 residues. The CDR3 nucleotides read TGTGCCAGCAGGCCCGGCCCGGGACAGGGGGCTCTTACACGGTATTTT. Encoded protein: CASRPGPGQGALTRYF.

Turning to this clonotype: With a much larger clone just one base away, this may be a read error. CDR3 bases: TGTGCCAGCAGTTATAGACAGGGACCTTCATATGAGCAGTTCTTC. The encoded protein is CASSYRQGPSYEQFF. The chain couples TRBV11-2 to TRBJ2-1, with TRBD1 matching over 7 bases. V lost 6 bases, J lost 8 bases, and 13 bases stayed unmatched. This CDR3 spans 15 amino acids. Germline V CDR1 and CDR2: SGHAT, FQNNGV. Filled out from reference TRBV11-2 and TRBJ2-1, the complete variable domain reads EAGVAQSPRYKIIEKRQSVAFWCNPISGHATLYWYQQILGQGPKLLIQFQNNGVVDDSQLPKDRFSAERLKGVDSTLKIQPAKLEDSAVYLCASSYRQGPSYEQFFGPGTRLTVL.

The chain couples TRBV4-1 to TRBJ1-4; no reliable D call. The CDR3 contains 13 residues. Germline assignment: CDR1 MGHRA and CDR2 YSYEKL. The V end was cut by 3 bases, the J end by 7 bases, with 9 bases between. This chain's CDR3 is CASSQTLGEKLFF. CDR3 nucleotide sequence: TGCGCCAGCAGCCAGACGTTGGGTGAAAAACTGTTTTTT.

V and J are TRBV10-3 and TRBJ2-7; the match to TRBD2 covers 10 bases. The CDR3 consists of 17 residues. CDR1 and CDR2 (germline): ENHRY, SYGVKD. The junction had 12 bases not matched to a gene; V was cut back by 3 bases and J by 4 bases. The CDR3 nucleotides read TGTGCCATCAGTGAAGCGGGAGGGTCCTCCGGGTGGTACGAGCAGTACTTC. Translation: CAISEAGGSSGWYEQYF.

In this sample, this clonotype turned up many times. This chain uses TRBV4-2 with TRBJ2-7; D unclear. V was trimmed by 0 bases and J by 2 bases, leaving 11 bases between them. CDR3 length equals 15 residues. CDR1 LGHNA and CDR2 YNFKEQ come from the germline V gene. CDR3: CASSQDGAPTYEQYF. The CDR3 region has the DNA TGTGCCAGCAGCCAAGATGGTGCCCCTACCTACGAGCAGTACTTC.

The gene calls are TRBV12-3 or TRBV12-4 and TRBJ2-7; a weak D match, TRBD2 (5 bases). The CDR3 loop spans 14 amino acids. Trimming stripped 5 bases from V and 4 bases from J, with 15 bases between. The DNA for the CDR3 is TGTGCCAGCAGTCCGCGGGCCCAATCATACGAGCAGTACTTC. Translated: CASSPRAQSYEQYF.

The chain combines TRBV28 with TRBJ2-2, with unresolved D. V lost 2 bases to trimming and J lost 0 bases, with 10 bases between them. The CDR3 runs to 16 residues. Germline-derived CDR1 and CDR2 are MDHEN and SYDVKM. This CDR3 is CASSLGNSPNTGELFF. The CDR3 DNA reads as TGTGCCAGCAGTTTAGGTAACTCCCCGAACACCGGGGAGCTGTTTTTT.

This clonotype was seen many times. At one boundary the junction diverges from the germline segment, which might be a read error. The rearrangement uses TRBV12-3 or TRBV12-4 and TRBJ2-7, with D maybe TRBD1 (5 bases). The CDR3 is 11 residues long. In nucleotides, the CDR3 is TGTGCCAGCAGTTTAGGTCAGGGATGGAACTTC. As protein: CASSLGQGWNF.

Only one count was recorded for this clonotype. This may be a read error, as it is one base from a much larger clone. The chain recombines TRBV6-2 or TRBV6-3 with TRBJ2-7, with D perhaps TRBD1 or TRBD2 (6 bases each). From germline, CDR1 is MNHEY and CDR2 SVGEGT. The CDR3 runs to 13 residues. The CDR3 region has the DNA TGTGTCAGCAGAGAAGGGGGGTCCTACGAGCAGTACTTC. As protein: CVSREGGSYEQYF.